A single sample is the source of the 23 T cell receptor beta chains below, sequenced in a study of T cell responses to AZD1222 COVID-19 vaccine. The table came from immunoSEQ multiplex PCR; TCRdb's copy has only in-frame clones and leaves some out. The sample consists of about 120,000 clones, more than 85% of them appearing once. The sample consisted of peripheral blood, taken 28 days after the second AZD1222 dose. These TCRs come from an adult who received the AZD1222 COVID-19 vaccine.

The sample holds one count of this clone. The chain combines TRBV7-3 with TRBJ1-1; weak D call: TRBD1 (6 bases). CDR3 length: 15 residues. Germline assignment: CDR1 SGHTA and CDR2 FQGTGA. The ends were cut back, 2 bases at V and 4 bases at J, with 14 bases in the middle. DNA of the CDR3: TGTGCCAGCAGCTTAGATGGTGGGGGCATCACTGAAGCTTTCTTT. It specifies CASSLDGGGITEAFF. Together with reference TRBV7-3 and TRBJ1-1, the CDR3 gives the full variable domain: GAGVSQTPSNKVTEKGKYVELRCDPISGHTALYWYRQSLGQGPEFLIYFQGTGAADDSGLPNDRFFAVRPEGSVSTLKIQRTERGDSAVYLCASSLDGGGITEAFFGQGTRLTVV.

The genes are TRBV5-4 and TRBJ1-2; D possibly corresponds to TRBD1 (6 bases). The germline V and J ends were trimmed by 3 bases and 6 bases, with 12 bases remaining between them. Germline V lookup: CDR1 SGHNT, CDR2 YYREEE (reference sequence). The CDR3 has 13 residues. Here the CDR3 DNA reads TGTGCCAGCAGCTCCGGACAGTCGGATGGCTACACCTTC. This codes for CASSSGQSDGYTF.

This sequence joins TRBV27 and TRBJ1-2, with TRBD1 matching 7 bases. The J segment lost 6 bases and the V segment lost 6 bases, leaving 7 bases of the junction unmatched. The CDR3 spans 13 residues. In germline, CDR1 is MNHEY, CDR2 SMNVEV (reference sequence). CDR3 protein: CASRDLTGHGYTF. CDR3 nucleotide sequence: TGTGCCAGCAGAGACCTGACAGGGCATGGCTACACCTTC.

V usage is TRBV20-1 and J usage is TRBJ2-1; perhaps TRBD1 as D (5 bases). Germline CDR1 DFQATT, CDR2 SNEGSKA (reference sequence). This CDR3 is built from 11 residues. The germline V and J ends were trimmed by 2 bases and 8 bases, with 7 bases remaining between them. CDR3 coding DNA: TGCAGTGCTAGATTCAGGGATGAGCAGTTCTTC. The encoded protein is CSARFRDEQFF.

CDR3 in amino acids: CASRQMADTQYF. The CDR3, as DNA: TGTGCCAGCCGACAGATGGCAGATACGCAGTATTTT. The chain couples TRBV11-2 to TRBJ2-3; perhaps TRBD1 as D (5 bases). Germline V gene data show CDR1 as SGHAT and CDR2 as FQNNGV. Trimming shortened V by 8 bases and J by 4 bases, and 10 bases separated the two germline ends. The length of the CDR3 is 12 residues.

J is TRBJ1-3 and V is TRBV11-3; D is unresolved. Germline V lookup: CDR1 SGHNT, CDR2 YENEEA. The CDR3 extends over 16 amino acids. Between the trimmed V and J ends, which lost 0 bases and 0 bases, there was a span of 9 bases. Written as DNA, the CDR3 is TGTGCCAGCAGCTTAGAGGGCAGCTTCTCTGGAAACACCATATATTTT. Protein sequence: CASSLEGSFSGNTIYF.

The chain's CDR3 is CASRTGGDTYEQYF. CDR3 sequence (DNA): TGTGCCAGCAGGACAGGGGGGGATACCTACGAGCAGTACTTC. The chain couples TRBV6-5 to TRBJ2-7; TRBD1 matches at 9 bases. CDR3 size: 14 residues. The V gene's germline CDR1 is MNHEY and CDR2 SVGAGI. Trimming at V came to 6 bases and at J to 2 bases, leaving 5 bases not matched to a gene.

In this sample, this clone turned up a few times. V gene TRBV27 combines with J gene TRBJ1-6, with 9 bases aligning to TRBD1. The CDR3 sequence is 15 residues long. CDR1 is MNHEY and CDR2 is SMNVEV in the germline V gene (reference sequence). V shed 7 bases, J shed 9 bases, and the junction held 10 bases outside the gene matches. The CDR3 coding sequence is TGTGCCAGCACGAGCGACAGGGGGAAAAGTTCACCCCTCCACTTT. Amino acid sequence: CASTSDRGKSSPLHF.

The CDR3 spells CASSQPGTSRGNEQFF. The CDR3 bases are TGCGCCAGCAGCCAACCTGGGACTAGCAGAGGGAATGAGCAGTTCTTC. The chain has TRBV4-1 and TRBJ2-1; 9 bases line up with TRBD2. Germline lookup yields CDR1 MGHRA and CDR2 YSYEKL. The CDR3 has 16 residues. Trimming cost V 2 bases and J 7 bases; bases outside gene matches: 9.

This rearrangement joins TRBV7-3 to TRBJ1-1, with 7 bases matching TRBD1. From germline, CDR1 is SGHTA and CDR2 FQGTGA. CDR3 length: 15 amino acids. The J segment lost 5 bases and the V segment lost 0 bases, leaving 6 bases of the junction unmatched. This CDR3 is CASSLTHRGGTEAFF. The CDR3 bases are TGTGCCAGCAGCTTAACCCACAGGGGTGGGACTGAAGCTTTCTTT.

The chain links TRBV5-6 to TRBJ1-2; 9 bases are a match to TRBD1. Germline V CDR1 and CDR2: SGHDT, YYEEEE. CDR3 length equals 14 residues. Trimming took 4 bases from V and 4 from J; bases not matched to a gene: 5. CDR3 amino acids: CASSPDRGSYGYTF. CDR3 nucleotides: TGTGCCAGCAGCCCGGACAGGGGAAGCTATGGCTACACCTTC.

CDR3 sequence: CASSPLPQAGGSEAFF. The DNA of the CDR3 is TGCGCCAGCAGCCCCCTACCCCAGGCAGGGGGCAGTGAAGCTTTCTTT. The V and J genes are TRBV5-1 and TRBJ1-1, with 8 nucleotides matching TRBD1. Germline CDR1 reads SGHRS; CDR2 reads YFSETQ. This CDR3 has 16 amino acids. V trimming: 4 bases; J trimming: 7 bases; junction bases outside the gene matches: 15.

The chain links TRBV4-3 to TRBJ2-7, with D maybe TRBD1 (6 bases). Looked up from germline, CDR1 is LGHNA and CDR2 is YSLEER. V gave up 0 bases and J gave up 2 bases, with 8 bases separating them. The CDR3 length is 14 residues. The CDR3 reads CASSQEGAPYEQYF. CDR3 DNA sequence: TGCGCCAGCAGCCAAGAGGGGGCACCCTACGAGCAGTACTTC.

The chain links TRBV7-9 to TRBJ2-7, with D perhaps matching TRBD1 (5 bases). Trimming shortened V by 2 bases and J by 0 bases, and 11 bases separated the two germline ends. Germline V CDR1 and CDR2: SEHNR, FQNEAQ (reference sequence). The CDR3 sequence is 15 residues long. CDR3 nucleotides: TGTGCCAGCAGCTTAAGGCAGGGCGGCTCCTACGAGCAGTACTTC. Amino acids: CASSLRQGGSYEQYF.

This clone was seen a single time. DNA for the CDR3: TGTGCCAGCACCCCGCAGCGGGGGGGCCTCAATGAGCAGTTCTTC. Its translation: CASTPQRGGLNEQFF. The V gene is TRBV4-2, the J gene TRBJ2-1, with 10 positions matching TRBD2. Per the germline V gene, CDR1 is LGHNA and CDR2 is YNFKEQ. The junction had 9 bases not matched to a gene; V was cut back by 7 bases and J by 6 bases. This CDR3 spans 15 amino acids.

V usage is TRBV29-1 and J usage is TRBJ2-2; D gene ambiguous. CDR3 length equals 12 residues. Germline loops: CDR1 SQVTM, CDR2 ANQGSEA. The V gene lost 7 bases and the J gene lost 6 bases, with 12 bases spanning the gap. The CDR3 nucleotides are TGCAGCGCCTGGGCTAGGGCCGGGGAGCTGTTTTTT. Protein product: CSAWARAGELFF.

This clone was seen once. This chain connects TRBV4-1 to TRBJ1-1; 10 bases agree with TRBD1. CDR1 is MGHRA and CDR2 is YSYEKL in the germline V gene. The CDR3 runs to 15 residues. V shed 5 bases, J shed 3 bases, and the junction held 6 bases outside the gene matches. CDR3 residues: CASSLTGGGDTEAFF. The CDR3 DNA reads TGCGCCAGCAGCTTGACAGGGGGCGGTGACACTGAAGCTTTCTTT.

The DNA of the CDR3 is TGTGGAGCCGGAGGAGAAGGCTACACCTTC. This gives the protein CGAGGEGYTF. The rearrangement links TRBV28 to TRBJ1-2; D remains ambiguous. Germline V gene data show CDR1 as MDHEN and CDR2 as SYDVKM. The CDR3 runs to 10 residues.

The chain combines TRBV5-6 with TRBJ1-3; the D is unclear. Trimming cost V 6 bases and J 0 bases, with 13 bases left between them. From germline, CDR1 is SGHDT and CDR2 YYEEEE. This CDR3 is built from 15 residues. DNA of the CDR3: TGTGCCAGCACCACGGACGGGAACTCTGGAAACACCATATATTTT. Translating it yields CASTTDGNSGNTIYF.

This rearrangement joins TRBV7-8 to TRBJ2-5; D tentatively reads TRBD1 or TRBD2 (5 bases each). Trimming left V 2 bases short and J 3 bases short, with 13 bases between. There are 15 residues in the CDR3. Germline CDR1 SGHVS, CDR2 FQNEAQ. This chain's CDR3 is CASSLPAGTKETQYF. In DNA, the CDR3 is TGTGCCAGCAGCTTACCAGCCGGGACGAAAGAGACCCAGTACTTC.

The chain links TRBV7-9 to TRBJ1-1; no clear D gene. Trimming cost V 1 base and J 2 bases, with 8 bases left between them. The CDR3 contains 14 residues. The V gene's germline CDR1 is SEHNR and CDR2 FQNEAQ (reference sequence). CDR3 residues: CASSLGAANTEAFF. The CDR3 nucleotides read TGTGCCAGCAGCTTAGGTGCCGCCAACACTGAAGCTTTCTTT.

The chain combines TRBV15 with TRBJ2-7; possible D gene TRBD1, 6 bases. The CDR3 loop spans 15 amino acids. V lost 1 base and J lost 2, with 12 bases in between. Germline CDR1 is LNHNV and CDR2 is YYDKDF (reference sequence). CDR3 sequence reads: CATSRARGFTYEQYF. The DNA of the CDR3 is TGTGCCACCAGCAGAGCCAGGGGATTCACCTACGAGCAGTACTTC.

V usage is TRBV5-1 and J usage is TRBJ2-6, with 7 bases that match TRBD1. The V and J ends lost 0 bases and 3 bases, in that order; junction bases with no gene match: 12. CDR1 SGHRS and CDR2 YFSETQ come from the germline V gene. This CDR3 region has 19 residues. CDR3 nucleotide sequence: TGCGCCAGCAGCTTGGCCCCCCCAGGGGGTTTAGGTGGGGCCAACGTCCTGACTTTC. Amino acids: CASSLAPPGGLGGANVLTF.